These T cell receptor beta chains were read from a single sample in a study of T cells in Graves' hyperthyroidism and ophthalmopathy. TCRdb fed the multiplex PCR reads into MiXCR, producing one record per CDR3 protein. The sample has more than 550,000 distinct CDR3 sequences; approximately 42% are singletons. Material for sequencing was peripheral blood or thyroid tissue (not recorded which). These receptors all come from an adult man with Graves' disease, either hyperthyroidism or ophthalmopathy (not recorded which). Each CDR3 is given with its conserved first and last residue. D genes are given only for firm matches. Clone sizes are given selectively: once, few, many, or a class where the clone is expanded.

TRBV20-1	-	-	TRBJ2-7	TGCAGTGCCAGCTCACCAGGGGCCTACGAGCAGTACTTC	CSASSPGAYEQYF
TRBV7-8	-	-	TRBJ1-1	TGTGCCAGCAGCTTAGCGGGAAATCAGGCTTTCTTT	CASSLAGNQAFF
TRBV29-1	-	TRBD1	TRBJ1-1	TGCAGCGTTGAAATGGACAGGGGGGGTACTGAAGCTTTCTTT	CSVEMDRGGTEAFF
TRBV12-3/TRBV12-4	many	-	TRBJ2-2	TGTGCCAGCAGTTTTGGCACCGGGGAGCTGTTTTTT	CASSFGTGELFF
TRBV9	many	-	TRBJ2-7	TGTGCCAGCAGCGTCGACGGGACATCTACCTACGAGCAGTACTTC	CASSVDGTSTYEQYF
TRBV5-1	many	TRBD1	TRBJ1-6	TGCGCCAGCAGCTTGTCGACAGGGGTAAATTCACCCCTCCACTTT	CASSLSTGVNSPLHF
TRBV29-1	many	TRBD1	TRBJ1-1	TGCAGCGTTGATTCCGGGACAGTATTACGGAACACTGAAGCTTTCTTT	CSVDSGTVLRNTEAFF
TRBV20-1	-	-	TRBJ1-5	TGCAGTGCTGGGGGGACGGCCCGGCAGCCCCAGCATTTT	CSAGGTARQPQHF
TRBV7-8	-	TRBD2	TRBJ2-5	TGTGCCAGCAGCAAAATCGCTAGCGGGAGGGCTGCAGATACGCAGTACTTC	CASSKIASGRAADTQYF
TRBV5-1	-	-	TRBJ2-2	TGCGCCAGCAATGTCGAGCCCACGAACACCGGGGAGCTGTTTTTT	CASNVEPTNTGELFF
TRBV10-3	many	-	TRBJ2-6	TGTGCCATCAGTGACGGAGCGTCTGGGGCCAACGTCCTGACTTTC	CAISDGASGANVLTF
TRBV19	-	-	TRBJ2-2	TGTGCCAGTAGTATAGGACGCGGTTACACCGGGGAGCTGTTTTTT	CASSIGRGYTGELFF
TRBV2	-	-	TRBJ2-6	TGTGCCAGCACTGGTACCAGGGGAGGTGGGGCCAACGTCCTGACTTTC	CASTGTRGGGANVLTF
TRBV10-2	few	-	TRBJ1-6	TGTGCCAGCAGCGTAGGGGGGGGATCACCCCTCCACTTT	CASSVGGGSPLHF
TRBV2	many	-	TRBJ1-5	TGTGCCAGCAGTGAAGAACGGGTTCAGCCCCAGCATTTT	CASSEERVQPQHF
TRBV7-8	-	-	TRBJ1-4	TGTGCCAGTAGTAGGGCCGAGTTAAGTGAAAAACTGTTTTTT	CASSRAELSEKLFF
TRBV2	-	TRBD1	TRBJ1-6	TGTGCCAGCAGTTTTTATGGGACAGGGTCGTATTCACCCCTCCACTTT	CASSFYGTGSYSPLHF
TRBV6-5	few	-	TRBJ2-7	TGTGCCAGCAACGGACAGTTTGGGATCGAGCAGTACTTC	CASNGQFGIEQYF
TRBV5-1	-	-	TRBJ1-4	TGCGCCAGCAGCTTGGGGAGGGGCTACGGCACTGAAAAACTGTTTTTT	CASSLGRGYGTEKLFF
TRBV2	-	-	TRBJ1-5	TGTGCCAGCAGTGGGTATGATAGCAATCAGCCCCAGCATTTT	CASSGYDSNQPQHF
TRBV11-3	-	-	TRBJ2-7	TGTGCCAGCAGCTTAGTTGTGGGTCTACAGGAAACCTACGAGCAGTACTTC	CASSLVVGLQETYEQYF
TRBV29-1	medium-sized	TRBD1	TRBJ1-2	TGCAGCGTCGACCGGGACAGGGGTCGGTATGGCTACACCTTC	CSVDRDRGRYGYTF
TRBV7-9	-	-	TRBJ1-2	TGTGCCAGCAGCACCGGGACCACAGACTATGGCTACACCTTC	CASSTGTTDYGYTF
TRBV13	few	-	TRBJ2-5	TGTGCCAGCAGCTTAGGCCGGGGGACGGAGACCCAGTACTTC	CASSLGRGTETQYF
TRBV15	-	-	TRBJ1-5	TGTGCCACCAGCAGAGATCAAGGGGGATATTATAGCAATCAGCCCCAGCATTTT	CATSRDQGGYYSNQPQHF
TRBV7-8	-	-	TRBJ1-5	TGTGCCAGCAGCTTAGCGCGGGTTGGCAATCAGCCCCAGCATTTT	CASSLARVGNQPQHF
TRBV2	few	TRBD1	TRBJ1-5	TGTGCCAGCAGTGGGGGGACAGCCGTAGGGCCCCAGCATTTT	CASSGGTAVGPQHF
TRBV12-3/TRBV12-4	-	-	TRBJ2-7	TGTGCCAGCAGTTCCCCGGGACGGACCTACGAGCAGTACTTC	CASSSPGRTYEQYF
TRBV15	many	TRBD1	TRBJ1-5	TGTGCCACCAGCCGAGGGACAGTGGATAGCAATCAGCCCCAGCATTTT	CATSRGTVDSNQPQHF
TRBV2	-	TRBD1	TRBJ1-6	TGTGCCATCAGTGATTTCTCCGGGACAGCCCTCCACTTT	CAISDFSGTALHF
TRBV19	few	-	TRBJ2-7	TGTGCCAGTAGCCCTAAGGACGAGGGCTACGAGCAGTACTTC	CASSPKDEGYEQYF
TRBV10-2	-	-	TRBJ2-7	TGTGCCAGCAGCCAGAAGACAGTCTCCTACGAGCAGTACTTC	CASSQKTVSYEQYF
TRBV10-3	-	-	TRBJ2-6	TGTGCCATCAGTCGGGATTCTGGGGCCAACGTCCTGACTTTC	CAISRDSGANVLTF
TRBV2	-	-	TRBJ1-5	TGTGCCAGCAGTGAAAAGGCCCAGCATTTT	CASSEKAQHF
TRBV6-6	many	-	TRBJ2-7	TGTGCCAGCAGTGACGGGAGTGACTACGAGCAGTACTTC	CASSDGSDYEQYF
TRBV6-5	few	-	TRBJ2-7	TGTGCCAGCATCCTGTTCGGGCCGACCTACGAGCAGTACTTC	CASILFGPTYEQYF
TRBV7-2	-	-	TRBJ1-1	TGTGCCAGCAGTTTGCAGGGGATAAACACTGAAGCTTTCTTT	CASSLQGINTEAFF
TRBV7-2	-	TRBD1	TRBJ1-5	TGTGCCAGCAGCGACCACCTCTTTCCGGGACAGGGCTCCAATCAGCCCCAGCATTTT	CASSDHLFPGQGSNQPQHF
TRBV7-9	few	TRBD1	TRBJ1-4	TGTGCCAGCAGCTCCGCGACAGGGCCTGCAACTAATGAAAAACTGTTTTTT	CASSSATGPATNEKLFF
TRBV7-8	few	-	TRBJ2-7	TGTGCCAGCAGCTTAGACCCTAGAAGCCGCGAGCAGTACTTC	CASSLDPRSREQYF
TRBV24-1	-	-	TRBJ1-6	TGTGCCACCAGCGGGGGGCTGGAGGGTTCACCCCTCCACTTT	CATSGGLEGSPLHF
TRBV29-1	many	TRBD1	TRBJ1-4	TGCAGCGTTGCGGGACAGGCCTTAAGTGGCGAAAAACTGTTTTTT	CSVAGQALSGEKLFF
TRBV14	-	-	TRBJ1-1	TGTGCCAGCAGCCAGACAGGTCTGCATGAAGCTTTCTTT	CASSQTGLHEAFF
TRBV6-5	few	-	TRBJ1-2	TGTGCCAGCAGTTACTCATCCAGGAGTTACGGCTACACCTTC	CASSYSSRSYGYTF
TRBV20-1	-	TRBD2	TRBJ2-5	TGCAGTGCTAGACCGATAGCGGGGCAAGAGACCCAGTACTTC	CSARPIAGQETQYF
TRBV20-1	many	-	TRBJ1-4	TGCAGTGCCGGGAATGAAAAACTGTTTTTT	CSAGNEKLFF
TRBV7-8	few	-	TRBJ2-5	TGTGCCAGCAGCCGGACACAGGGCTTAAGGGGCAAAGAGACCCAGTACTTC	CASSRTQGLRGKETQYF
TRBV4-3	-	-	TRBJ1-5	TGCGCCAGCAGCCAAGAGGACAGACCGTACAATCAGCCCCAGCATTTT	CASSQEDRPYNQPQHF
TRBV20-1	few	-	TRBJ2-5	TGCAGTGCTAGAGATCGGGGGCAAGAGACCCAGTACTTC	CSARDRGQETQYF
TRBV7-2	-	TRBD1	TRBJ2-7	TGTGCCAGCAGCCAACCGGGACAGGGGATCCACGAGCAGTACTTC	CASSQPGQGIHEQYF